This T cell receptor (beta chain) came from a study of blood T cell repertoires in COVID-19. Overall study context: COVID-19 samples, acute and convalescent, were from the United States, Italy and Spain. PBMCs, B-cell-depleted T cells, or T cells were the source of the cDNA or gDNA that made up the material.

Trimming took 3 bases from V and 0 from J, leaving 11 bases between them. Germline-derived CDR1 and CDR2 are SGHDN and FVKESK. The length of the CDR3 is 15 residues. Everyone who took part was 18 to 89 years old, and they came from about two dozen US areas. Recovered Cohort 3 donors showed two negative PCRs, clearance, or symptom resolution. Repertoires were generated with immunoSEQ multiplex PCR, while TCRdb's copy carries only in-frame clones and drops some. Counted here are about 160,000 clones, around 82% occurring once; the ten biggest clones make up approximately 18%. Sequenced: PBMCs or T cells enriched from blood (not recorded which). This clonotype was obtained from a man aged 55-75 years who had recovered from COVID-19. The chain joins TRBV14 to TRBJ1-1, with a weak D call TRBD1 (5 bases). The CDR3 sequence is CASSHLTEMNTEAFF. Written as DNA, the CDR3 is TGTGCCAGCAGCCACCTGACAGAAATGAACACTGAAGCTTTCTTT.